The rows below give T cell receptor beta chains drawn from one sample of a study of CD8 T cells in Susac syndrome. TCRdb redid the calling of the immunoSEQ multiplex PCR reads with MiXCR, one entry per CDR3 protein. The sample records more than 95,000 distinct CDR3 sequences, around 95% being singletons. The sample comprised CD4+ T cells from PBMCs. These receptors all stem from a human donor in good health. CDR3s include the opening cysteine and the closing phenylalanine or tryptophan. Each record gives: CDR3 protein, CDR3 DNA, V gene, J gene, clone size, D gene. D genes are given only for firm matches. Only part of the rows carry a size: once, few, many, or a class if the clone is expanded.

CSARDRGGVGGYTF,TGCAGTGCTAGAGACCGGGGCGGGGTTGGTGGCTACACCTTC,TRBV20-1,TRBJ1-2,-,-
CSVRAGNQPQHF,TGCAGTGTGCGGGCGGGTAATCAGCCCCAGCATTTT,TRBV20-1,TRBJ1-5,-,-
CASSSKDSEGGTQYF,TGCGCCAGCAGCTCCAAGGACAGCGAAGGGGGGACCCAGTACTTC,TRBV5-1,TRBJ2-5,-,-
CAWIRPAEDGKNIQYF,TGTGCCTGGATTCGACCCGCCGAAGATGGCAAAAACATTCAGTACTTC,TRBV30,TRBJ2-4,once,-
CASSNAPGFGETQYF,TGTGCCAGCAGCAATGCCCCCGGGTTCGGGGAGACCCAGTACTTC,TRBV7-2,TRBJ2-5,-,-
CASSPKLLAGELFF,TGTGCCAGCTCACCAAAACTTCTAGCCGGGGAGCTGTTTTTT,TRBV18,TRBJ2-2,-,-
CARGRVAHHNEQFF,TGTGCCAGGGGGCGGGTTGCCCACCACAATGAGCAGTTCTTC,TRBV21-1,TRBJ2-1,-,-
CATSDFRAGDSTDTQYF,TGTGCCACCAGTGATTTTCGAGCGGGAGACAGCACAGATACGCAGTATTTT,TRBV24-1,TRBJ2-3,-,TRBD2
CASKGPGQDYEQYF,TGTGCCAGTAAGGGCCCTGGCCAGGACTACGAGCAGTACTTC,TRBV19,TRBJ2-7,-,-
CASSSGPLGREKLFF,TGTGCCAGCAGTTCAGGTCCCCTAGGGAGAGAAAAACTGTTTTTT,TRBV25-1,TRBJ1-4,-,-
CATSLQNYRKEETQYF,TGTGCCACCAGCCTTCAGAACTACAGAAAGGAAGAGACCCAGTACTTC,TRBV15,TRBJ2-5,-,-
CASSQDKVAGGPPDTQYF,TGCGCCAGCAGCCAAGATAAGGTAGCGGGAGGGCCCCCAGATACGCAGTATTTT,TRBV4-1,TRBJ2-3,-,TRBD2
CASSSGTADTGELFF,TGCGCCAGCAGCTCCGGGACCGCTGACACCGGGGAGCTGTTTTTT,TRBV5-1,TRBJ2-2,-,-
CASSQEHNSYEQYF,TGTGCCAGCAGCCAAGAACATAACTCCTACGAGCAGTACTTC,TRBV3-1,TRBJ2-7,-,-
CSAPRGGARTGELFF,TGCAGTGCTCCAAGGGGGGGAGCCCGCACCGGGGAGCTGTTTTTT,TRBV20-1,TRBJ2-2,-,-
CATSRDFARPRRGFHNEQFF,TGTGCCACCAGCAGAGATTTCGCTCGGCCCCGGCGCGGCTTCCACAATGAGCAGTTCTTC,TRBV15,TRBJ2-1,-,-
CASSQDSDSEQFF,TGCGCCAGCAGCCAAGATAGCGATAGTGAGCAGTTCTTC,TRBV4-3,TRBJ2-1,-,-
CASRQGAGYNEQFF,TGTGCCAGCAGACAGGGGGCCGGGTACAATGAGCAGTTCTTC,TRBV12-3/TRBV12-4,TRBJ2-1,once,TRBD1
CASSPRREGSNEQFF,TGTGCCAGCTCACCACGACGGGAGGGCTCCAATGAGCAGTTCTTC,TRBV18,TRBJ2-1,once,TRBD2
CASSFYTEAFF,TGTGCCAGCAGTTTTTACACTGAAGCTTTCTTT,TRBV12-3/TRBV12-4,TRBJ1-1,-,-
CASSGADRGTKGYTF,TGTGCCAGCAGTGGGGCGGACAGGGGGACGAAAGGCTACACCTTC,TRBV6-1,TRBJ1-2,few,TRBD1
CAWSTQRGNTGELFF,TGTGCCTGGAGTACCCAGCGGGGTAACACCGGGGAGCTGTTTTTT,TRBV30,TRBJ2-2,-,TRBD2